This T cell receptor beta chain was retrieved from a study of blood T cell repertoires in COVID-19. Across the study: PBMCs, B-cell-depleted T cells, or T cells were the source of the cDNA or gDNA that made up the material.

Some clones are missing from TCRdb's copy, which holds only in-frame ones; the method was immunoSEQ multiplex PCR. The table has 300,000 to 350,000 clones, roughly 87% seen once; the top ten hold less than 2.5%. The V and J ends lost 6 bases and 10 bases respectively, with 13 bases between them. This CDR3 contains 11 residues. Looked up from germline, CDR1 is MNHEY and CDR2 is SVGAGI. The sample was peripheral blood. The V call is TRBV6-5, the J call TRBJ2-7; TRBD1 is a possible D gene (6 bases). The sequence was collected from a man younger than 35 with active or convalescent COVID-19. The CDR3 DNA reads TGTGCCAGCAGCATACAGGGTGTACAGTACTTC. Amino acid sequence: CASSIQGVQYF.